This T cell receptor beta chain was identified during a study of blood T cell repertoires in COVID-19. Clones were sequenced by immunoSEQ multiplex PCR, and TCRdb holds only the in-frame ones, with some missing. The sample includes about 160,000 clones, about three quarters of them seen just once. This clone appeared a few times. This receptor was identified in a man in his 60s with acute or convalescent COVID-19. The sequenced material came from peripheral blood.

The CDR3 region is CASNRNNNQPQHF. CDR3 bases: TGTGCCAGTAACAGGAACAACAATCAGCCCCAGCATTTT. The J gene is TRBJ1-5, the V gene TRBV19, with D perhaps matching TRBD1 (5 bases). V lost 7 bases, J lost 3 bases, and 10 bases lay in between. Germline V lookup: CDR1 LNHDA, CDR2 SQIVND (reference sequence). This CDR3 has 13 residues.